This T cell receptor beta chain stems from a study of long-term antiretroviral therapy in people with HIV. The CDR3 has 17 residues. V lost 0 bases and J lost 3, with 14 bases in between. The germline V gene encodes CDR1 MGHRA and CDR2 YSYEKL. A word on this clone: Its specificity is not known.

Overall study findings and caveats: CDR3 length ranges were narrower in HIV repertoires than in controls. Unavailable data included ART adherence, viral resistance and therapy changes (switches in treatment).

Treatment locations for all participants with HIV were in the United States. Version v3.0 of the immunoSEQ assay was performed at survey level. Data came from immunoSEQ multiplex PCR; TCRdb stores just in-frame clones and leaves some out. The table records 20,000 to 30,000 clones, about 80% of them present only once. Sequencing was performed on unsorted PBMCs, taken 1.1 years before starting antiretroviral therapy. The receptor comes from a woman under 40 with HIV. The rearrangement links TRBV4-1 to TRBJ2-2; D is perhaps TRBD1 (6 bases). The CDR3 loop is CASSQDRGGHDTGELFF. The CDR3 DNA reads TGCGCCAGCAGCCAAGATCGAGGGGGTCATGACACCGGGGAGCTGTTTTTT.